This is a list of T cell receptor beta chains from one sample in a study of vaccination and CD4 T cells after COVID-19. Their target antigens are unknown. TCRdb fed the PCR reads into MiXCR, producing one record per CDR3 protein. The sample lists about 16,000 distinct CDR3 sequences; less than 60% were seen once. Here the sequenced sample was CD4+ T cells from blood, cultured in vitro, taken before SARS-CoV-2 vaccination. All receptors derive from a human donor who had recovered from COVID-19. Both conserved end residues are part of each CDR3. The D gene is left open where the match is weak. The listing skips clone size in some rows; elsewhere it reads once, few, many or a size class.

v_call	clone_size	j_call	d_call	cdr3_nt	cdr3_aa
TRBV7-2	few	TRBJ1-1	.	TGTGCCAGCAGCTCCGGGGGGGGAGCTGAAGCTTTCTTT	CASSSGGGAEAFF
TRBV20-1	few	TRBJ2-3	TRBD2	TGCAGTGCTAGAGCCCCGGGGGGTGAAAGCACAGATACGCAGTATTTT	CSARAPGGESTDTQYF
TRBV19	.	TRBJ2-1	TRBD2	TGTGCCAGTAGTATGCAAGGGACTAGTCCCTACAATGAGCAGTTCTTC	CASSMQGTSPYNEQFF
TRBV27	.	TRBJ1-1	.	TGTGCCAGCAGTTTTCATTTCCCGAACCTTCCACATAGCGCGAACACTGAAGCTTTCTTT	CASSFHFPNLPHSANTEAFF
TRBV19	.	TRBJ1-5	.	TGTGCCAGTAGTATAGGAGACACTAACTATCAGCCCCAGCATTTT	CASSIGDTNYQPQHF
TRBV5-4	.	TRBJ2-5	.	TGTGCCAGCAGCTTGGTTTCACAGCCTGAGACCCAGTACTTC	CASSLVSQPETQYF
TRBV25-1	few	TRBJ1-2	.	TGTGCCAGCAGTCAGGGGTATGGCTACACCTTC	CASSQGYGYTF
TRBV27	few	TRBJ1-2	.	TGTGCCAGCAGTTCAAACAGCCTACATGGCTACACCTTC	CASSSNSLHGYTF
TRBV2	.	TRBJ2-2	TRBD2	TGTGCCAGCAGTGAACCGGTACTAGCGGGAGTCTTTAGCGGGGAGCTGTTTTTT	CASSEPVLAGVFSGELFF
TRBV10-3	few	TRBJ1-6	TRBD1	TGTGCCATCAGTGAAATAGGACAGGCTTCACCCCTCCACTTT	CAISEIGQASPLHF
TRBV6-1	.	TRBJ1-2	TRBD1	TGTGCCAGCAGCGAGAGGGACAGGGGCGGCTACACCTTC	CASSERDRGGYTF
TRBV20-1	.	TRBJ2-2	.	TGCAGTGCTAGAGTACGAGTCGGCGGGGAGCTGTTTTTT	CSARVRVGGELFF
TRBV7-3	.	TRBJ2-1	TRBD2	TGTGCCAGCAGCTTAAAGCTAGCGGGATACAATGAGCAGTTCTTC	CASSLKLAGYNEQFF
TRBV7-2	.	TRBJ1-1	TRBD1	TGTGCCAGCAGCTTTAGGGACGGACAGGTAGCTTTCTTT	CASSFRDGQVAFF
TRBV7-2	few	TRBJ1-5	.	TGTGCCAGCAGCTCTAGCCTAGGTTTTAATCAGCCCCAGCATTTT	CASSSSLGFNQPQHF
TRBV6-1	.	TRBJ1-1	.	TGTGCCAGCAGACCCGAAGGGAGGGCTGAAGCTTTCTTT	CASRPEGRAEAFF
TRBV20-1	few	TRBJ1-5	TRBD1	TGCAGTGCTAGGAAGGGGGACAGACACAATCAGCCCCAGCATTTT	CSARKGDRHNQPQHF
TRBV6-1	few	TRBJ2-7	.	TGTGCCAGCAGTCTTTCTTCGGACAGCCCCTACGAGCAGTACTTC	CASSLSSDSPYEQYF
TRBV11-3	.	TRBJ1-2	.	TGTGCCAGCAGCTCCCACAGGAGGGACGGCTCGAACTATGGCTACACCTTC	CASSSHRRDGSNYGYTF
TRBV9	few	TRBJ1-1	.	TGTGCCAGCAGCGTAGACCCCGGACTGGTGAACACTGAAGCTTTCTTT	CASSVDPGLVNTEAFF
TRBV12-3/TRBV12-4	.	TRBJ1-6	.	TGTGCCAGCAGTTTGGTTCTGAGGAATTCACCCCTCCACTTT	CASSLVLRNSPLHF
TRBV6-1	few	TRBJ2-7	.	TGTGCCAGCAGCCGGGACGGAACCTACGAGCAGTACTTC	CASSRDGTYEQYF
TRBV19	few	TRBJ2-6	.	TGTGCCAGTAGTATAGGGAACTCTGGGGCCAACGTCCTGACTTTC	CASSIGNSGANVLTF
TRBV6-1	.	TRBJ1-2	.	TGTGCCAGCAGCCTTAGGACGGACCGGGACGGCTACACCTTC	CASSLRTDRDGYTF
TRBV7-2	.	TRBJ1-5	.	TGTGCCAGCAGCTTAGCGGGGGATCAGCCCCAGCATTTT	CASSLAGDQPQHF
TRBV7-2	.	TRBJ2-2	TRBD2	TGTGCCAGCAGCCCCCGGCCCCCGGGGGGGCTAAACACCGGGGAGCTGTTTTTT	CASSPRPPGGLNTGELFF
TRBV19	.	TRBJ2-3	.	TGTGCCAGTAGTATGGGGACGGGAGCCGCAGATACGCAGTATTTT	CASSMGTGAADTQYF
TRBV7-2	.	TRBJ1-5	.	TGTGCCAGCAGCTTAGCTTCCGGGGTGGATCAGCCCCAGCATTTT	CASSLASGVDQPQHF
TRBV7-2	.	TRBJ1-2	.	TGTGCCAGCAGCCCTATGCGTAGGGACGACTATGGCTACACCTTC	CASSPMRRDDYGYTF
TRBV20-1	few	TRBJ1-5	TRBD1	TGCAGTGCCCAGGGGGCCCTCAATCAGCCCCAGCATTTT	CSAQGALNQPQHF
TRBV20-1	.	TRBJ1-4	TRBD1	TGCAGTGCTAGTAGAGCGCCAGGGGGCCTTCAACTGTTTTTT	CSASRAPGGLQLFF
TRBV6-2/TRBV6-3	.	TRBJ2-5	TRBD1	TGTGCCAGCAGTTACTCGAGGGACAGGGGAGAGAGGGAGACCCAGTACTTC	CASSYSRDRGERETQYF
TRBV27	.	TRBJ1-2	TRBD1	TGTGCCAGCAGCCACAGGGGGGGGCCCCGAGTAAGGAGAGGCTACACCTTC	CASSHRGGPRVRRGYTF
TRBV15	.	TRBJ2-3	.	TGTGCCACCAGCAGCGACACCGGTGTTAGCACAGATACGCAGTATTTT	CATSSDTGVSTDTQYF
TRBV6-2/TRBV6-3	.	TRBJ1-6	TRBD1	TGTGCCAGCAGTTTCGACAGGGGGAATTCACCCCTCCACTTT	CASSFDRGNSPLHF
TRBV30	once	TRBJ2-3	.	TGTGCCTGGAGCGACCAGGACCTCAATACGCAGTATTTT	CAWSDQDLNTQYF
TRBV6-5	.	TRBJ2-7	TRBD1	TGTGCCAGCAGTTACTCGGGACAGATTTACGAGCAGTACTTC	CASSYSGQIYEQYF
TRBV7-2	.	TRBJ2-1	.	TGTGCCAGCAGCTATAGGCGGCGAGGCGGGGGCCGGGTTGGTGAGCAGTTCTTC	CASSYRRRGGGRVGEQFF
TRBV6-5	.	TRBJ1-1	.	TGTGCCAGCAGTTCTCCCCGGGAAGGGACTGAAGCTTTCTTT	CASSSPREGTEAFF
TRBV7-2	.	TRBJ2-3	TRBD2	TGTGCCAGCAGACTAGCGGTGATCACAGATACGCAGTATTTT	CASRLAVITDTQYF